These 12 T cell receptor beta chains came from one sample sequenced in a study of response to subunit inactivated influenza vaccine. TCRdb processed the RT-PCR reads anew with MiXCR; each CDR3 protein has one entry. The sample shows roughly 500,000 distinct CDR3 sequences, around 25% of them seen only once. Sequencing used CD4+ T cells sorted from PBMCs, obtained 4 to 6 days after vaccination. All receptors derive from a middle-aged man who received an inactivated influenza vaccine.

This clonotype occurred many times. This rearrangement joins TRBV20-1 to TRBJ2-1; unclear D gene. Germline assignment: CDR1 DFQATT and CDR2 SNEGSKA (reference sequence). The CDR3 totals 14 residues. Trimming took 2 bases from V and 1 from J, leaving 9 bases between them. In nucleotides, the CDR3 is TGCAGTGCTAGATTGGGGATTTCCTACAATGAGCAGTTCTTC. It yields the protein CSARLGISYNEQFF.

The chain links TRBV29-1 to TRBJ1-5, with D possibly TRBD1 on 6 matching bases. The CDR3 totals 13 residues. Germline assignment: CDR1 SQVTM and CDR2 ANQGSEA. Trimming removed 6 bases at V and 6 bases at J, with 15 bases between. Here the CDR3 DNA reads TGCAGCGTCGTTACAGGGTCTGGTCAGCCCCAGCATTTT. Residues: CSVVTGSGQPQHF.

This clonotype was found a few times. V gene TRBV11-1 combines with J gene TRBJ2-2, with TRBD2 as a possible D gene (5 bases). The CDR3 is made up of 15 amino acids. The V gene lost 5 bases and the J gene lost 6 bases, with 16 bases spanning the gap. Germline V gene sequence: CDR1 SGHAT, CDR2 FQDESV (reference sequence). Here the CDR3 reads CASSPDAMRAGELFF. CDR3 nucleotides: TGTGCCAGCAGCCCGGACGCTATGAGGGCCGGGGAGCTGTTTTTT.

This rearrangement joins TRBV11-2 to TRBJ2-7; TRBD2 might be the D (7 bases). Trimming removed 1 base from V and 3 bases from J, with 16 bases in between. The V gene's germline CDR1 is SGHAT and CDR2 FQNNGV. CDR3 length equals 16 residues. CDR3 in amino acids: CASSLAGGGANYEQYF. CDR3 coding DNA: TGTGCCAGCAGCTTAGCCGGAGGGGGGGCTAACTACGAGCAGTACTTC. Based on the CDR3 plus reference TRBV11-2 and TRBJ2-7, the full variable domain is EAGVAQSPRYKIIEKRQSVAFWCNPISGHATLYWYQQILGQGPKLLIQFQNNGVVDDSQLPKDRFSAERLKGVDSTLKIQPAKLEDSAVYLCASSLAGGGANYEQYFGPGTRLTVT.

A note on this clonotype: This sequence may be a read error, since a much larger clone differs from it by one base. The rearrangement joins TRBV11-2 to TRBJ1-6; D is unclear. Trimming pared 1 base from V and 18 bases from J, leaving 16 bases between. The CDR3 has 13 residues. Germline loops: CDR1 SGHAT, CDR2 FQNNGV. The CDR3: CASSLGPRVLDHF. The CDR3 DNA reads TGTGCCAGCAGCTTAGGCCCTCGGGTCCTAGACCACTTT.

This chain connects TRBV5-1 to TRBJ2-3; D call uncertain. Looked up from germline, CDR1 is SGHRS and CDR2 is YFSETQ. The CDR3 runs 14 residues. The germline V and J ends were trimmed by 4 bases and 7 bases, with 16 bases remaining between them. CDR3 coding DNA: TGCGCCAGCAGCCCTGACGGTGAAAGGTATACGCAGTATTTT. Translating it yields CASSPDGERYTQYF.

The chain carries TRBV7-6 and TRBJ2-7; 8 bases line up with TRBD1. CDR3 length equals 15 residues. Trimming at V came to 5 bases and at J to 6 bases, leaving 12 bases not matched to a gene. Germline V lookup: CDR1 SGHVS, CDR2 FNYEAQ. The DNA of the CDR3 is TGTGCCAGCAGCCCTACAGGGGGTACGCCGACCGAGCAGTACTTC. Translating it yields CASSPTGGTPTEQYF.

This clonotype was found many times. J is TRBJ2-6 and V is TRBV20-1, with D possibly being TRBD2 (5 bases). CDR3 length: 15 residues. In germline, CDR1 is DFQATT, CDR2 SNEGSKA (reference sequence). V gave up 1 base and J gave up 1 base, with 8 bases separating them. For the CDR3, the DNA is TGCAGTGCTAGAGCCGAGGGATCTGGGGCCAACGTCCTGACTTTC. This encodes CSARAEGSGANVLTF.

There are a few counts of this clonotype. The rearrangement uses TRBV12-3 or TRBV12-4 and TRBJ2-6, with TRBD2 as a possible D gene (5 bases). The length of the CDR3 is 17 residues. The V end was cut by 3 bases, the J end by 0 bases, with 12 bases between. Written as DNA, the CDR3 is TGTGCCAGCAGTTTTAACGCGGGCAGCTCTGGGGCCAACGTCCTGACTTTC. Translated: CASSFNAGSSGANVLTF.

This clonotype was counted a few times. The chain uses TRBV12-3 or TRBV12-4 and TRBJ1-5; a possible D gene is TRBD1 (5 bases). The CDR3 has 12 residues. V was trimmed by 3 bases and J by 6 bases, leaving 6 bases between them. The CDR3 is CASSFQGQPQHF. The CDR3 nucleotides are TGTGCCAGCAGTTTTCAGGGTCAGCCCCAGCATTTT.

Comments on this clonotype: A read error may account for a junction end that differs from germline. The V and J genes are TRBV4-2 and TRBJ2-1; TRBD1 might be the D (6 bases). CDR1 and CDR2 from the germline V gene are LGHNA and YNFKEQ. The CDR3 totals 12 residues. CDR3 in DNA: TGTGCCAGCAGCCAGTCCGACAGGCTCATTGCCTTC. Its translation is CASSQSDRLIAF.

J is TRBJ2-7 and V is TRBV12-3 or TRBV12-4, with D tentatively TRBD1 (5 bases). Trimming removed 3 bases from V and 6 bases from J, with 15 bases in between. CDR3 size: 14 residues. For the CDR3, the DNA is TGTGCCAGCAGTTTCGGCCAGGGTAGAGGCGAGCAGTACTTC. Protein: CASSFGQGRGEQYF.